The clone carrying this TCR beta chain has only a few counts. Its antigen is not known. The sample originates from a study of response to subunit inactivated influenza vaccine. The study's findings and limits: Authors suggested seasonal influenza vaccinations each recruit few new T cells.

TCRdb redid the calling of the RT-PCR reads with MiXCR, one entry per CDR3 protein. Of some 640,000 distinct CDR3 sequences listed, 14% are singletons. V lost 0 bases to trimming and J lost 1 base, with 10 bases between them. Per germline, CDR1 SGHRS and CDR2 YFSETQ. The CDR3 loop spans 15 amino acids. The chain recombines TRBV5-1 with TRBJ1-1, with D possibly matching TRBD1 (5 bases). Sample: PBMCs from blood, taken less than 15 days before vaccination. The TCR sequence derives from a middle-aged man who received an inactivated influenza vaccine. CDR3 sequence reads: CASSLGVTANTEAFF. The CDR3 DNA follows: TGCGCCAGCAGCTTGGGGGTGACAGCGAACACTGAAGCTTTCTTT.